This TCR beta chain was recovered during a study of Graves' ophthalmopathy and Graves' hyperthyroidism. Study-level information: Peripheral blood was collected at initial diagnosis, before any treatment. The study's findings and limits: The model's ophthalmopathy progression predictions had roughly 65% sensitivity and 72.22% specificity.

Trimming took off 2 bases at V and 2 bases at J, with 10 bases between the two ends. The CDR3 consists of 15 residues. CDR1 and CDR2 (germline): LNHDA, SQIVND (reference sequence). Amplification of the TCR beta CDR3 regions used RNA transcripts (as template). RT-PCR in the first round used HTBI primers; a second-round multiplex PCR followed. Each CDR3 protein is one row after TCRdb ran MiXCR on the multiplex PCR reads. The sample has about 340,000 distinct CDR3 sequences, 17% seen once. This clonotype was detected ten times or more. The target antigen is unknown. The sample taken for sequencing was peripheral blood. V usage is TRBV19 and J usage is TRBJ1-3; D unclear. The receptor's source is an adult man with Graves' ophthalmopathy. CDR3 amino acids: CASSISSGTGNTIYF. CDR3 DNA: TGTGCCAGTAGTATATCTTCGGGGACTGGAAACACCATATATTTT.